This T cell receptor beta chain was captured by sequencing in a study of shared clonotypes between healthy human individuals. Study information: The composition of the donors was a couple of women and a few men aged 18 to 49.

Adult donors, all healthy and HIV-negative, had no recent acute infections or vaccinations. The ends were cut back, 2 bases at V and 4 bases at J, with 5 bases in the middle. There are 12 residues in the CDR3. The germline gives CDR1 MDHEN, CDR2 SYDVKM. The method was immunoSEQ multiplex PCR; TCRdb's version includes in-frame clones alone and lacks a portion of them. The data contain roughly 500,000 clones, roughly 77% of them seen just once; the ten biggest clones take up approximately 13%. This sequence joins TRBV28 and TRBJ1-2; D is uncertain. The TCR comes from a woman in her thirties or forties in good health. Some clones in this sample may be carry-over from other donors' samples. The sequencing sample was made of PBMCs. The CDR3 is CASSLPSYGYTF. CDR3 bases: TGTGCCAGCAGTTTACCCAGCTATGGCTACACCTTC.